Shown below are 12 T cell receptor beta chains from a single sample sequenced in a study of regulatory T cells in long-lasting Graves disease. Sequencing libraries for TCR beta were prepared with iRepertoire HTBI primers and Arm-PCR of CDR3 regions. MiXCR, applied by TCRdb to the multiplex PCR reads, yields one record per CDR3 protein. The sample has under 400,000 distinct CDR3 sequences, 16% seen once; the top ten hold 25% to 30%. Time point here: newly diagnosed GD, antithyroid drugs for less than 3 months. Following extraction of RNA from PBMCs, that RNA was used to make the TCR library. This sample also belongs to another study, concerning T cells in Graves' hyperthyroidism and ophthalmopathy.

This sample comprised peripheral blood mononuclear cells (PBMCs), obtained at new diagnosis, from a patient treated with antithyroid drugs. The receptors were sampled from a middle-aged man with Graves disease.

CDR3 protein: CASSPRGERMNTGELFF. The CDR3 DNA follows: TGTGCCAGCAGCCCCCGGGGAGAGCGGATGAACACCGGGGAGCTGTTTTTT. The J gene is TRBJ2-2, the V gene TRBV11-1, with D tentatively TRBD2 (5 bases). Germline CDR1 SGHAT, CDR2 FQDESV (reference sequence). CDR3 size: 17 residues. The V end was cut by 5 bases, the J end by 1 base, with 17 bases between.

CDR3 in amino acids: CASSAGQEGGVKTQYF. The CDR3 nucleotides are TGTGCCAGCAGCGCGGGCCAGGAAGGAGGGGTAAAGACCCAGTACTTC. The gene calls are TRBV7-9 and TRBJ2-5, with D possibly being TRBD2 (6 bases). CDR1 and CDR2 (germline): SEHNR, FQNEAQ (reference sequence). Deletions cut 5 bases from V and 6 bases from J, with 22 bases between. The CDR3 is 16 residues long.

The rearrangement uses TRBV12-3 or TRBV12-4 and TRBJ1-4, with 7 nucleotides matching TRBD1. This CDR3 comprises 18 residues. V dropped 0 bases and J dropped 4; count of bases not matched to a gene: 11. This CDR3 is CASSLALGQPSSNEKLFF. The CDR3 nucleotides read TGTGCCAGCAGTTTAGCCCTGGGACAGCCGAGTAGTAATGAAAAACTGTTTTTT.

This clonotype appeared many times. The J gene is TRBJ1-4, the V gene TRBV12-3 or TRBV12-4, with D possibly matching TRBD1 (6 bases). The CDR3 totals 15 residues. Trimming cost V 3 bases and J 6 bases, with 14 bases left between them. The CDR3 coding sequence is TGTGCCAGCAGTTTTCGGTACAGGGATGATGAAAAACTGTTTTTT. As protein: CASSFRYRDDEKLFF.

This clonotype occurred a few times. Being one base from a much bigger clone, this may be a read error. This chain uses TRBV18 with TRBJ2-1; no definite D call. The CDR3 runs to 16 residues. The germline V gene has CDR1 KGHSH and CDR2 LQKENI. V was trimmed by 6 bases and J by 0 bases, leaving 15 bases between them. CDR3 amino acids: CASSLNPEPSYNEQFF. The CDR3 DNA reads TGTGCCAGCTCCCTTAACCCAGAGCCCTCCTACAATGAGCAGTTCTTC.

This clonotype was seen a few times. V gene TRBV6-1 combines with J gene TRBJ1-1; D gene uncertain. This CDR3 contains 14 residues. V was cut by 3 bases and J by 6 bases, with 14 bases left in between. Germline CDR1 reads MNHNS; CDR2 reads SASEGT. The CDR3 DNA reads as TGTGCCAGCAGTGAGTGGGTGCGCGGGTCTGAAGCTTTCTTT. Its translation: CASSEWVRGSEAFF.

This clonotype has a handful of counts. The gene calls are TRBV5-4 and TRBJ2-1; the D gene is possibly TRBD2 (6 bases). The V end lost 3 bases, the J end lost 0 bases, and 13 bases lay between the germline ends. The CDR3 has 16 residues. Germline CDR1 SGHNT, CDR2 YYREEE (reference sequence). CDR3 loop: CASSSGGPLSYNEQFF. The CDR3 DNA sequence: TGTGCCAGCAGCTCCGGGGGTCCCCTCTCCTACAATGAGCAGTTCTTC.

For this clonotype: The junction shows a germline mismatch at one end, possibly a read error. The chain recombines TRBV11-3 with TRBJ2-5, with 8 nucleotides matching TRBD1. CDR3 size: 14 residues. Looked up from germline, CDR1 is SGHNT and CDR2 is YENEEA. The CDR3 is CVSSSLTGDETQYF. DNA for the CDR3: TGTGTCAGCAGCTCGTTGACAGGGGACGAGACCCAGTACTTC.

This clonotype was seen many times. J is TRBJ2-3 and V is TRBV14; TRBD2 matches 7 bases. Germline loops: CDR1 SGHDN, CDR2 FVKESK. The length of the CDR3 is 19 residues. Trimming at V came to 0 bases and at J to 1 base, leaving 13 bases not matched to a gene. CDR3 nucleotide sequence: TGTGCCAGCAGCCAAGATGCGTTCGGAGCGGGGCCTCGCACAGATACGCAGTATTTT. As protein: CASSQDAFGAGPRTDTQYF.

In its sample, this clonotype was seen many times. The chain carries TRBV7-3 and TRBJ2-5; weak D call: TRBD2 (6 bases). V was pared by 2 bases and J by 5 bases, with 12 bases between. The CDR3 loop spans 14 amino acids. Germline CDR1 is SGHTA and CDR2 is FQGTGA. CDR3 DNA: TGTGCCAGCAGCTTATCGCGGGGAGCGGAGACCCAGTACTTC. Its translation is CASSLSRGAETQYF.

This clonotype was seen ten or more times. The V and J genes are TRBV2 and TRBJ1-6, with 7 bases matching TRBD1. The CDR3 extends over 14 amino acids. V lost 6 bases to trimming and J lost 8 bases; unmatched junction nucleotides: 7. Germline V gene lookup returns CDR1 SNHLY and CDR2 FYNNEI. The CDR3 region has the DNA TGTGCCAGCAGCCGGGACAGTAGCTATTCACCCCTCCACTTT. It encodes CASSRDSSYSPLHF.

The CDR3 loop reads CASSLESGQLQETQYF. The CDR3 bases are TGTGCCAGCAGCTTAGAGTCGGGACAGCTCCAAGAGACCCAGTACTTC. The gene calls are TRBV11-2 and TRBJ2-5; 7 nucleotides match TRBD1. CDR3 length equals 16 residues. Losses at the gene ends were 0 bases for V and 1 base for J; bases not matched to a gene: 5. Germline V gene data show CDR1 as SGHAT and CDR2 as FQNNGV. Variable domain in full (rest from reference TRBV11-2 and TRBJ2-5): EAGVAQSPRYKIIEKRQSVAFWCNPISGHATLYWYQQILGQGPKLLIQFQNNGVVDDSQLPKDRFSAERLKGVDSTLKIQPAKLEDSAVYLCASSLESGQLQETQYFGPGTRLLVL.